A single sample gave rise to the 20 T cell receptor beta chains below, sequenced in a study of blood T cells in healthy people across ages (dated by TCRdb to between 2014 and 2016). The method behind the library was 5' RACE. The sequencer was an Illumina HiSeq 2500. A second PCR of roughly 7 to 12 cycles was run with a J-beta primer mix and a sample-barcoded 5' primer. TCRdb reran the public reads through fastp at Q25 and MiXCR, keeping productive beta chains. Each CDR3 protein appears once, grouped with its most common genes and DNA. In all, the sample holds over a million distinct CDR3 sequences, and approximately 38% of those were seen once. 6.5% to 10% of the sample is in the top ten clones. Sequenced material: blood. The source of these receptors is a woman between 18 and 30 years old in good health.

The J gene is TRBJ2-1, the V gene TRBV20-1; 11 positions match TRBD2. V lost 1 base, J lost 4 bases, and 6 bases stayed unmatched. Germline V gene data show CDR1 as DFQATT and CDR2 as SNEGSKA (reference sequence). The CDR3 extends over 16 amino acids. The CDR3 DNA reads TGCAGTGCTAGAGTGTCCCTAGCGGGAGGTTACAATGAGCAGTTCTTC. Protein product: CSARVSLAGGYNEQFF.

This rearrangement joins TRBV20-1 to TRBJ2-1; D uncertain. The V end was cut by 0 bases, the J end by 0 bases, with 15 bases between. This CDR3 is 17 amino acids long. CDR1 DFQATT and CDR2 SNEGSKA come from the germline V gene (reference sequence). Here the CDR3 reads CSARDRNRLSSYNEQFF. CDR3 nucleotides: TGCAGTGCTAGAGATCGCAATCGGCTGAGCTCCTACAATGAGCAGTTCTTC.

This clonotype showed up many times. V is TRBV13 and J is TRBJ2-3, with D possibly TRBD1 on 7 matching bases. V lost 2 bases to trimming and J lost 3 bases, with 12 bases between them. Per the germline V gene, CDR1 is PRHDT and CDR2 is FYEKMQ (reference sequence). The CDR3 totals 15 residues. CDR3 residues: CASSLMAGGTDTQYF. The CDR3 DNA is TGTGCCAGCAGCTTAATGGCAGGGGGGACAGATACGCAGTATTTT.

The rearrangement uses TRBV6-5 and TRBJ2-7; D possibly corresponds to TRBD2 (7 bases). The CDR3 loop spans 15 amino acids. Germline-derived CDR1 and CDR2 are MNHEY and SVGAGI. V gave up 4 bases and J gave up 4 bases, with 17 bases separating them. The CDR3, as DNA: TGTGCCAGCAGTTCCTTCTCGGGGGGCGGGTACGAGCAGTACTTC. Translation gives CASSSFSGGGYEQYF.

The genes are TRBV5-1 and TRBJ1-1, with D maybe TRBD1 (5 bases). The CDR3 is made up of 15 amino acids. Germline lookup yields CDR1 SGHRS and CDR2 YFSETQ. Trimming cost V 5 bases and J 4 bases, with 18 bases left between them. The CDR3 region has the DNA TGCGCCAGCAGGGGGGACCCAGGGTTGGGCACTGAAGCTTTCTTT. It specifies CASRGDPGLGTEAFF.

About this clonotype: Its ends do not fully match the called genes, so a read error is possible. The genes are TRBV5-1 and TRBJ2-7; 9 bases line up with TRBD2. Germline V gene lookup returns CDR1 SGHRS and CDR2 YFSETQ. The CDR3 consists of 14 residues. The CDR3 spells CASSLAGATYEQYF. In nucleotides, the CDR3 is TGTGCCAGCAGTTTAGCGGGGGCTACCTACGAGCAGTACTTC. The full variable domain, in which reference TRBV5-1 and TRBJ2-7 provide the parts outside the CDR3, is KAGVTQTPRYLIKTRGQQVTLSCSPISGHRSVSWYQQTPGQGLQFLFEYFSETQRNKGNFPGRFSGRQFSNSRSEMNVSTLELGDSALYLCASSLAGATYEQYFGPGTRLTVT.

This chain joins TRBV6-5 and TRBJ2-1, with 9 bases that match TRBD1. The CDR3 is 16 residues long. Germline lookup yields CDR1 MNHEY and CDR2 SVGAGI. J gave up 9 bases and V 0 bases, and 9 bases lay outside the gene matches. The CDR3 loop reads CASSYSGTGIVPEQFF. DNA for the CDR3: TGTGCCAGCAGTTACTCAGGGACAGGGATAGTTCCTGAGCAGTTCTTC.

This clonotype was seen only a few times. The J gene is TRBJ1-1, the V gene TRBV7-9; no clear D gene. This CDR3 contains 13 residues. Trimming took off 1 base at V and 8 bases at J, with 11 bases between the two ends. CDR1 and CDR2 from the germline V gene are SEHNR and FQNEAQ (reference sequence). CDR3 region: CASSLGPGSEAFF. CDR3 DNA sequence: TGTGCCAGCAGCTTAGGTCCCGGGTCCGAAGCTTTCTTT.

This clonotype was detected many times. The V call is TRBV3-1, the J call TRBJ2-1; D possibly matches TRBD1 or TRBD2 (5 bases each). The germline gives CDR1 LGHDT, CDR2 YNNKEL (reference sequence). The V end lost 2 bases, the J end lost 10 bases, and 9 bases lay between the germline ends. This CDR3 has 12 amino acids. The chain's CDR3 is CASSQTRQEQFF. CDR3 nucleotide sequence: TGTGCCAGCAGCCAAACTAGACAGGAGCAGTTCTTC.

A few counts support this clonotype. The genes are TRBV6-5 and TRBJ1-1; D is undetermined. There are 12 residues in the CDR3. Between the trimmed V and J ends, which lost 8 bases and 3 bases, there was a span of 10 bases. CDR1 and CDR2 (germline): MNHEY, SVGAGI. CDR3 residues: CASVKGHTEAFF. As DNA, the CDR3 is TGTGCCAGCGTCAAGGGTCACACTGAAGCTTTCTTT.

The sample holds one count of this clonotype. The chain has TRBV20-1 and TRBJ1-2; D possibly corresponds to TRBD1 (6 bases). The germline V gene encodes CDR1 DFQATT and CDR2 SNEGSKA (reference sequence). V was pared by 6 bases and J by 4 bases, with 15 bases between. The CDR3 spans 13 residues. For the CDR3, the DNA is TGCAGTGCCCAAACGGGGACATTCTATGGCTACACCTTC. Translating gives CSAQTGTFYGYTF.

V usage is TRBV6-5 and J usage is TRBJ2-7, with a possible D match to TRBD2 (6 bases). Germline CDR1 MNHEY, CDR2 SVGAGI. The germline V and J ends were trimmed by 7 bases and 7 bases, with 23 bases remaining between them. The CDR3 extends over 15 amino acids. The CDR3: CASISDGSSYNEQYF. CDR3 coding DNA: TGTGCCAGCATTTCGGACGGGAGCTCCTACAATGAGCAGTACTTC.

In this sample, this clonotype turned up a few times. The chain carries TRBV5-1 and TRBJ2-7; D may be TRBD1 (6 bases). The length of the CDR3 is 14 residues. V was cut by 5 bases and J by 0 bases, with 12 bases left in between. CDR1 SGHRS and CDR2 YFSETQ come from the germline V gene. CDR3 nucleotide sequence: TGCGCCAGCAGTCATACAGGGATCTCCTACGAGCAGTACTTC. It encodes CASSHTGISYEQYF. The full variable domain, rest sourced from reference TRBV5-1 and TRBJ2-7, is KAGVTQTPRYLIKTRGQQVTLSCSPISGHRSVSWYQQTPGQGLQFLFEYFSETQRNKGNFPGRFSGRQFSNSRSEMNVSTLELGDSALYLCASSHTGISYEQYFGPGTRLTVT.

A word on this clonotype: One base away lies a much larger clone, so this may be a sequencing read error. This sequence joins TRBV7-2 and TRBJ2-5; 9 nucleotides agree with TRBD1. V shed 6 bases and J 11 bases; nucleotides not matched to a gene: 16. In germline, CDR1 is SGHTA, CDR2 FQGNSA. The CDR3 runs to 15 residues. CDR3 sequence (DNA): TGTGCCAGCAGATCCCGGGACAGGGTGGACAATGAGCAGTACTTC. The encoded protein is CASRSRDRVDNEQYF.

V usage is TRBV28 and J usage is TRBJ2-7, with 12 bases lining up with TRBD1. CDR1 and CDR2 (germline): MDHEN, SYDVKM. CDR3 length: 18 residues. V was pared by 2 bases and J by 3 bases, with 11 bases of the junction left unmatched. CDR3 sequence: CASSLTPPGTGGSYEQYF. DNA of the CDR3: TGTGCCAGCAGTTTAACCCCTCCTGGGACAGGGGGCAGCTACGAGCAGTACTTC. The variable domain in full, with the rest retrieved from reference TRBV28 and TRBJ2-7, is DVKVTQSSRYLVKRTGEKVFLECVQDMDHENMFWYRQDPGLGLRLIYFSYDVKMKEKGDIPEGYSVSREKKERFSLILESASTNQTSMYLCASSLTPPGTGGSYEQYFGPGTRLTVT.

The CDR3 region has the DNA TGTGCCAGCTCACAGGGACAGAGTCATCATGAGCAGTTCTTC. It is translated as CASSQGQSHHEQFF. V is TRBV18 and J is TRBJ2-1; 7 nucleotides agree with TRBD1. V lost 4 bases, J lost 8 bases, and 8 bases stayed unmatched. The length of the CDR3 is 14 residues. Germline V lookup: CDR1 KGHSH, CDR2 LQKENI.

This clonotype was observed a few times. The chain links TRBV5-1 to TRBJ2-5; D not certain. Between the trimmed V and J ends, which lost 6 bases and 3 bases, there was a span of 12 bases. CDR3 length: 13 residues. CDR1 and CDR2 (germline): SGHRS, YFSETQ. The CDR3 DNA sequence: TGCGCCAGCAATCGTGGGAATGAAGAGACCCAGTACTTC. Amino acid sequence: CASNRGNEETQYF.

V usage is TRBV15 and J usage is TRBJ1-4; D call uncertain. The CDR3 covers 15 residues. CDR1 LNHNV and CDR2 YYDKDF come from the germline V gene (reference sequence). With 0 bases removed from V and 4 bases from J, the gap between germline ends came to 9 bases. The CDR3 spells CATSREGTGNEKLFF. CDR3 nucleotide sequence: TGTGCCACCAGCAGAGAGGGAACGGGTAATGAAAAACTGTTTTTT.

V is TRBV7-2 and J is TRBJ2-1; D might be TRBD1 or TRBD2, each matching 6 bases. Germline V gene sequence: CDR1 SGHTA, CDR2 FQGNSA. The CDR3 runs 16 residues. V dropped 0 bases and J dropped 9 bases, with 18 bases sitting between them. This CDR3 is CASSLAGGLGVSEQFF. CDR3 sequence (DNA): TGTGCCAGCAGCTTAGCGGGGGGCCTGGGAGTTAGTGAGCAGTTCTTC.

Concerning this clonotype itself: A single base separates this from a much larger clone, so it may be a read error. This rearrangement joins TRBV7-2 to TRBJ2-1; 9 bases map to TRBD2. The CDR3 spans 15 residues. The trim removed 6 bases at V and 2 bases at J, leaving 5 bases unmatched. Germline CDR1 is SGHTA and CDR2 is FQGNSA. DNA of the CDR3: TGTGCCAGCAGTTCTAGCGGGGTGGCCTACAATGAGCAGTTCTTC. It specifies CASSSSGVAYNEQFF.